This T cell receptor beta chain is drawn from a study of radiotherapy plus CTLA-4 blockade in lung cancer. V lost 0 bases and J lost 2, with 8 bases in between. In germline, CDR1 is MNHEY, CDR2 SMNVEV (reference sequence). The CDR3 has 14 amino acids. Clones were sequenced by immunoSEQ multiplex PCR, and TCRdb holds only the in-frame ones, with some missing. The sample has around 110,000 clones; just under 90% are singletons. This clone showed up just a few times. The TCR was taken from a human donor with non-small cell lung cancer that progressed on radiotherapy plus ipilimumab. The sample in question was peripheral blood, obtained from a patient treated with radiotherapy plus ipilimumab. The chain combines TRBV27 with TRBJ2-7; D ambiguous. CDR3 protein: CASSLSVGPYEQYF. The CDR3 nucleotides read TGTGCCAGCAGTTTATCGGTCGGGCCCTACGAGCAGTACTTC.